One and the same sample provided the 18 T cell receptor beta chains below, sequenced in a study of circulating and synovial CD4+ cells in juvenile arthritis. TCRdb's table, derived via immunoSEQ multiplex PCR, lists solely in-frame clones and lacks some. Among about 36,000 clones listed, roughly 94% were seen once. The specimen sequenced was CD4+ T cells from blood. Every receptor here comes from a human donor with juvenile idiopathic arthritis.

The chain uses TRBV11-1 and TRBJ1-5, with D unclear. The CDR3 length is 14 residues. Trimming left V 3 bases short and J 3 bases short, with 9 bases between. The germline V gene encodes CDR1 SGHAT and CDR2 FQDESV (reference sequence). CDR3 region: CASSFGGINQPQHF. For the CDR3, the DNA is TGTGCCAGCAGCTTCGGAGGGATCAATCAGCCCCAGCATTTT.

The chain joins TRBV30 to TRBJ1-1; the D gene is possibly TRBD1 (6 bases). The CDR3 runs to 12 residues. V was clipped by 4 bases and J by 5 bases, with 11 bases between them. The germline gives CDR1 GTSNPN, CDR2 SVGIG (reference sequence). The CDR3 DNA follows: TGTGCCTGGACTCTTCAGGGGACTGAAGCTTTCTTT. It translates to CAWTLQGTEAFF.

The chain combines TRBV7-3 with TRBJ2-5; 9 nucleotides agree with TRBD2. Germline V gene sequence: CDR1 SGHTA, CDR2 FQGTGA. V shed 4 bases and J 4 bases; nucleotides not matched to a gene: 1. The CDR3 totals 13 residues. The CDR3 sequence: CASSWRGGETQYF. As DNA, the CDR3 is TGTGCCAGCAGCTGGCGGGGGGGAGAGACCCAGTACTTC.

Here the CDR3 DNA reads TGTGCCAGCAGCTACCTCGGGCGGGATTACGAGCAGTACTTC. This translates into CASSYLGRDYEQYF. The chain couples TRBV4-2 to TRBJ2-7; possibly TRBD2 for D (6 bases). The CDR3 totals 14 residues. Trimming removed 5 bases at V and 4 bases at J, with 15 bases between. Germline assignment: CDR1 LGHNA and CDR2 YNFKEQ.

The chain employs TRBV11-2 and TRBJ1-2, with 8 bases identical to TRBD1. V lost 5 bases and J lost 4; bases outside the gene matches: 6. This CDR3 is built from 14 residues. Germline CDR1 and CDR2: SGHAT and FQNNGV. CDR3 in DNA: TGTGCCAGCAGCCTAGGACAGGGTGGCTATGGCTACACCTTC. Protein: CASSLGQGGYGYTF.

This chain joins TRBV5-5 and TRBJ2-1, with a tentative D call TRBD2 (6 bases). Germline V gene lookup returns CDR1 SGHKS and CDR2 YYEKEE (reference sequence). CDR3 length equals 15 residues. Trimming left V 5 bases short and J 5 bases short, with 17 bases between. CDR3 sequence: CASRMEGSGNNEQFF. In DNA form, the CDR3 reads TGTGCCAGCAGGATGGAGGGCTCGGGCAACAATGAGCAGTTCTTC.

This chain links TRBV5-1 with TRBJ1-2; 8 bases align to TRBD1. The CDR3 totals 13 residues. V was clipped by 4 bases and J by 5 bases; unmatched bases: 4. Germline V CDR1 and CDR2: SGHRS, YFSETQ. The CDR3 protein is CASSPGQGYGYTF. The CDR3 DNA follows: TGCGCCAGCAGCCCCGGACAGGGTTATGGCTACACCTTC.

The CDR3 nucleotides read TGTGCCAGCAGCCAGGGACAGGGGGGGACCTACTATGGCTACACCTTC. Translated: CASSQGQGGTYYGYTF. This chain connects TRBV9 to TRBJ1-2, with TRBD1 matching over 11 bases. Germline CDR1 SGDLS, CDR2 YYNGEE. The J segment lost 3 bases and the V segment lost 4 bases, leaving 8 bases of the junction unmatched. The CDR3 has 16 residues.

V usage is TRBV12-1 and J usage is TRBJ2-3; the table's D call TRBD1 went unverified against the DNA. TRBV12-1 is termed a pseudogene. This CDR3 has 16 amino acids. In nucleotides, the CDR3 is TGTGCCAGCAGCCGATACAGGGGCCCTAGCACAGATACGCAGTATTTT. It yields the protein CASSRYRGPSTDTQYF.

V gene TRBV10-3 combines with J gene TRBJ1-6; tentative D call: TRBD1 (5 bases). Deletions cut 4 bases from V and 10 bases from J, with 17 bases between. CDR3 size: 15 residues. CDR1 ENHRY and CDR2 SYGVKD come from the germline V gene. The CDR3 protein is CAISAGTSGGSPLHF. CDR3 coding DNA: TGTGCCATCAGTGCCGGGACTTCAGGAGGATCACCCCTCCACTTT.

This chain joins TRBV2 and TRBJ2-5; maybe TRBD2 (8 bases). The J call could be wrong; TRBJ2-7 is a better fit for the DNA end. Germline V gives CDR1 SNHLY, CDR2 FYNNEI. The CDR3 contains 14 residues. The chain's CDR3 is CASTRGTSSYEQYF. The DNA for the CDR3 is TGTGCCAGCACCAGGGGGACTAGTTCTTACGAGCAGTACTTC.

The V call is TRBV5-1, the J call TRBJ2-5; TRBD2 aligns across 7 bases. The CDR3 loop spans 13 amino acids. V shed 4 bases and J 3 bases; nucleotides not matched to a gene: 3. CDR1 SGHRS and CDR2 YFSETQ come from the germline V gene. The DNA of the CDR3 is TGCGCCAGCAGCCCCGGGGGGAAAGAGACCCAGTACTTC. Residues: CASSPGGKETQYF.

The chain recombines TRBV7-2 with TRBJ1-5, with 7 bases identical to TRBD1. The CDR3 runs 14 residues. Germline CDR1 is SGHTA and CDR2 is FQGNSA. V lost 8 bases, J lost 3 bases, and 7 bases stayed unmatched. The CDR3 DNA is TGTGCCAGCGCCTATGGGACAGTCAATCAGCCCCAGCATTTT. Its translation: CASAYGTVNQPQHF. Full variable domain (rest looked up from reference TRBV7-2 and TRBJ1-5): GAGVSQSPSNKVTEKGKDVELRCDPISGHTALYWYRQSLGQGLEFLIYFQGNSAPDKSGLPSDRFSAERTGGSVSTLTIQRTQQEDSAVYLCASAYGTVNQPQHFGDGTRLSIL.

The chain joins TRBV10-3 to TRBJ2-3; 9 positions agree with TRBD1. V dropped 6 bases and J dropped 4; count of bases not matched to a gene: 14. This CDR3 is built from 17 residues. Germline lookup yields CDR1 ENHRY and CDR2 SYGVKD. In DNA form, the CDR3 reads TGTGCCATCAGGGGGGACAGGGAGGCCCGCGTGGCAGATACGCAGTATTTT. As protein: CAIRGDREARVADTQYF.

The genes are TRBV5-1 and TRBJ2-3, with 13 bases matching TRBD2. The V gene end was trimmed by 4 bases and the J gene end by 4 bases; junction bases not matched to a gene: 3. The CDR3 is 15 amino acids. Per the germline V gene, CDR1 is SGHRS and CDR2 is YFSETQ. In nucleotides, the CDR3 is TGCGCCAGCAGCGGACTAGCGGGGGTGTCAGATACGCAGTATTTT. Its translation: CASSGLAGVSDTQYF.

The CDR3 here is CASSLVRVGREKLFF. CDR3 DNA: TGTGCCAGCAGCTTAGTAAGGGTAGGGAGGGAAAAACTGTTTTTT. The rearrangement links TRBV7-8 to TRBJ1-4; no definite D call. V was cut by 1 base and J by 8 bases, with 14 bases left in between. Germline loops: CDR1 SGHVS, CDR2 FQNEAQ. This CDR3 is 15 amino acids long.

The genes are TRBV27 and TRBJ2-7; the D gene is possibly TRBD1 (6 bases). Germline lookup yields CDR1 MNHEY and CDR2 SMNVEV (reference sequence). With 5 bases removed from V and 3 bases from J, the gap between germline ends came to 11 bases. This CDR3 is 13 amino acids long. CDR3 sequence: CASSIQGRYEQYF. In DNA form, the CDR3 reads TGTGCCAGCAGTATACAGGGCCGCTACGAGCAGTACTTC.

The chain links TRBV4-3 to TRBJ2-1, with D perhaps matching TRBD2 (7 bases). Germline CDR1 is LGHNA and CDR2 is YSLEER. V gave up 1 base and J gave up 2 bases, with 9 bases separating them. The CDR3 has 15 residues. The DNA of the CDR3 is TGCGCCAGCAGCCAAGTGGGGGGGCCCTACAATGAGCAGTTCTTC. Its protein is CASSQVGGPYNEQFF.